This entry features one TCR beta chain sequence. As yet, its antigen is unknown. Assay used: immunoSEQ multiplex PCR; TCRdb lists only in-frame clones, some missing. In the table there are roughly 76,000 clones, 70% to 90% of which are singletons. This entry belongs to a study of T cell responses to AZD1222 COVID-19 vaccine. General study results and limits: Among vaccine-associated CD4 TCRs, coverage spanned spike, with dominance at 160-218 and 743-854. The reported proportion of spike-specific TCRs targeting unmutated variant regions was nearly half.

V was shortened by 2 bases and J by 6 bases, with 5 bases between the two germline ends. Germline V CDR1 and CDR2: LNHDA, SQIVND (reference sequence). This CDR3 contains 11 residues. The material was peripheral blood, obtained on day 0 of AZD1222 vaccination. The TCR comes from an adult in good health. The V gene is TRBV19, the J gene TRBJ2-7; D is uncertain. This chain's CDR3 is CASSIWGEQYF. CDR3 DNA: TGTGCCAGTAGTATATGGGGCGAGCAGTACTTC.